What follows describes a single T cell receptor (beta chain). Produced via immunoSEQ multiplex PCR; TCRdb's table is partial and in-frame only. The repertoire holds over 80,000 clones, with about nine tenths as singletons. This entry is derived from a study of T cell changes during pregnancy in multiple sclerosis. The germline V gene has CDR1 LGHNA and CDR2 YSLEER. The CDR3 loop spans 18 amino acids. Trimming stripped 3 bases from V and 1 base from J, with 21 bases between. The starting material was peripheral blood, obtained in the second trimester of pregnancy. The chain joins TRBV4-3 to TRBJ1-2, with D maybe TRBD1 (5 bases). The receptor was isolated from a female donor in good health, enrolled as a control in a pregnancy study. The CDR3: CASSQGIRGGYGNYGYTF. CDR3 bases: TGCGCCAGCAGCCAGGGTATAAGGGGAGGATATGGTAACTATGGCTACACCTTC.